The 13 T cell receptor beta chains below were found in one sample sequenced in a study of blood T cell repertoires in COVID-19. TCRdb's copy holds only in-frame clones and misses some; the assay was immunoSEQ multiplex PCR. The sample records fewer than 200,000 clones, about 87% being singletons. Sample: peripheral blood. These receptor sequences come from a woman aged 55 to 70 who had recovered from COVID-19.

The CDR3 is CASSLQGSGELFF. CDR3 bases: TGTGCCAGCAGCCTCCAGGGTTCGGGGGAGCTGTTTTTT. The genes are TRBV3-1 (or the pseudogene TRBV3-2) and TRBJ2-2; D perhaps matches TRBD1 (5 bases). V lost 4 bases, J lost 8 bases, and 11 bases lay in between. CDR1 is LGHDT, CDR2 YNNKEL, per germline (reference sequence). The CDR3 consists of 13 residues.

The CDR3 loop is CASSLNGLVGDTQYF. DNA of the CDR3: TGTGCCAGCTCCTTAAATGGGCTGGTAGGAGATACGCAGTATTTT. V and J are TRBV18 and TRBJ2-3; no reliable D call. The CDR3 extends over 15 amino acids. V lost 6 bases, J lost 5 bases, and 18 bases lay in between. Germline-derived CDR1 and CDR2 are KGHSH and LQKENI.

The rearrangement uses TRBV9 and TRBJ1-2; maybe TRBD1 (5 bases). Trimming pared 4 bases from V and 3 bases from J, leaving 16 bases between. From germline, CDR1 is SGDLS and CDR2 YYNGEE. The CDR3 is 15 residues long. In DNA form, the CDR3 reads TGTGCCAGCAGCCCAAGGACATCCCCGGACTATGGCTACACCTTC. This gives the protein CASSPRTSPDYGYTF.

This clone has only a few counts. CDR3 nucleotide sequence: TGTGCCAGCAGCTTGGGTCTAGCGAAAGAGCAGTACTTC. Its protein is CASSLGLAKEQYF. The genes are TRBV5-6 and TRBJ2-7, with D perhaps matching TRBD2 (6 bases). Germline V gives CDR1 SGHDT, CDR2 YYEEEE. The CDR3 consists of 13 residues. The germline V and J ends were trimmed by 0 bases and 7 bases, with 11 bases remaining between them.

There are a few counts of this clone. The gene calls are TRBV4-1 and TRBJ1-4; possible D gene TRBD1, 6 bases. V lost 0 bases and J 8 bases, leaving 10 bases between the germline ends. CDR1 and CDR2 from the germline V gene are MGHRA and YSYEKL. This CDR3 spans 14 amino acids. The DNA of the CDR3 is TGCGCCAGCAGCCAAGATTCAGGGGAGGAAAAACTGTTTTTT. Protein: CASSQDSGEEKLFF.

CDR3 in amino acids: CASRGLAGGADTQYF. The DNA for the CDR3 is TGTGCCAGCAGGGGACTAGCGGGGGGAGCAGATACGCAGTATTTT. V is TRBV27 and J is TRBJ2-3, with 15 bases lining up with TRBD2. Trimming removed 6 bases from V and 4 bases from J; junction bases left unmatched: 2. The CDR3 runs 15 residues. The germline CDR1 and CDR2 sequences are MNHEY and SMNVEV (reference sequence).

The gene calls are TRBV19 and TRBJ1-5; maybe TRBD1 (6 bases). Between the trimmed V and J ends, which lost 1 base and 12 bases, there was a span of 13 bases. Germline loops: CDR1 LNHDA, CDR2 SQIVND (reference sequence). This CDR3 region has 13 residues. CDR3 amino acids: CASSIGGGGHQHF. The CDR3 DNA reads as TGTGCCAGTAGTATAGGGGGCGGGGGCCACCAGCATTTT. The full variable domain, in which reference TRBV19 and TRBJ1-5 provide the parts outside the CDR3, is DGGITQSPKYLFRKEGQNVTLSCEQNLNHDAMYWYRQDPGQGLRLIYYSQIVNDFQKGDIAEGYSVSREKKESFPLTVTSAQKNPTAFYLCASSIGGGGHQHFGDGTRLSIL.

The V and J genes are TRBV2 and TRBJ1-5; 9 bases are shared with TRBD1. The CDR3 contains 16 residues. J was trimmed by 2 bases and V by 3 bases; bases with no gene match: 5. CDR1 is SNHLY, CDR2 FYNNEI, per germline. CDR3 sequence (DNA): TGTGCCAGCAGTGAGACACAGGGGGCCGGCAATCAGCCCCAGCATTTT. This codes for CASSETQGAGNQPQHF.

This CDR3 is CASSLGGAGGKPQHF. The DNA of the CDR3 is TGTGCCAGCAGCTTGGGAGGGGCAGGGGGCAAGCCCCAGCATTTT. This chain uses TRBV5-4 with TRBJ1-5, with 8 bases identical to TRBD1. The CDR3 is made up of 15 amino acids. V lost 0 bases to trimming and J lost 8 bases; unmatched junction nucleotides: 7. Germline CDR1 reads SGHNT; CDR2 reads YYREEE (reference sequence).

The chain links TRBV7-9 to TRBJ2-3, with D possibly TRBD2 on 7 matching bases. CDR1 is SEHNR, CDR2 FQNEAQ, per germline (reference sequence). The CDR3 spans 14 residues. Trimming removed 11 bases at V and 1 base at J, with 16 bases between. CDR3 coding DNA: TGTGCCTCAGGGGCTAGCGGTGGCACAGATACGCAGTATTTT. This sequence encodes CASGASGGTDTQYF.

The rearrangement joins TRBV5-4 to TRBJ2-2, with D perhaps TRBD1 (6 bases). The germline CDR1 and CDR2 sequences are SGHNT and YYREEE (reference sequence). The CDR3 is 17 amino acids. The V end lost 4 bases, the J end lost 0 bases, and 16 bases lay between the germline ends. As DNA, the CDR3 is TGTGCCAGCAGCCAACTACCTGGACAGACGAACACCGGGGAGCTGTTTTTT. It yields the protein CASSQLPGQTNTGELFF. Filled out from reference TRBV5-4 and TRBJ2-2, the complete variable domain reads ETGVTQSPTHLIKTRGQQVTLRCSSQSGHNTVSWYQQALGQGPQFIFQYYREEENGRGNFPPRFSGLQFPNYSSELNVNALELDDSALYLCASSQLPGQTNTGELFFGEGSRLTVL.

The rearrangement links TRBV6-6 to TRBJ2-3, with a possible D match to TRBD2 (8 bases). CDR1 and CDR2 (germline): MNHNY, SVGAGI (reference sequence). The V gene lost 6 bases and the J gene lost 1 base, with 32 bases spanning the gap. There are 21 residues in the CDR3. CDR3 sequence reads: CASSPHQGDASGGSRTDTQYF. For the CDR3, the DNA is TGTGCCAGCAGCCCGCACCAGGGGGACGCCAGCGGGGGTTCCCGCACAGATACGCAGTATTTT.

This chain links TRBV11-2 with TRBJ1-5, with D uncertain. Trimming removed 4 bases from V and 6 bases from J, with 13 bases in between. This CDR3 is built from 14 residues. Per germline, CDR1 SGHAT and CDR2 FQNNGV. The CDR3 loop is CASSSETGIQPQHF. CDR3 bases: TGTGCCAGCAGCTCCGAGACTGGTATTCAGCCCCAGCATTTT.